The clone carrying this T cell receptor beta chain is a singleton in its sample. Its antigen remains unidentified. Trimming cost V 2 bases and J 4 bases, with 6 bases left between them. CDR3 length: 14 residues. Germline CDR1 reads MDHEN; CDR2 reads SYDVKM. This entry is derived from a study of cytomegalovirus exposure and HLA in healthy donors. Findings and caveats of the study: Whilst most TCR sequences proved rare, a subset of public TCRs occurred across many donors. The authors reported that TCR beta sequences could predict HLA-A and HLA-B alleles. These predictions were accurate for most subjects in the first cohort. The investigators catalogued 150 to 200 TCR beta chains as cytomegalovirus-associated.

It was with 60 Vbeta and 13 Jbeta primers that the PCR ran. The method was immunoSEQ multiplex PCR; TCRdb's version includes in-frame clones alone and lacks a portion of them. Counted here are some 100,000 clones, around 75% occurring once; the ten biggest clones make up around 9.3%. The clonotype comes from a man aged 50-60 years in good health and CMV-seronegative. What was sequenced was PBMCs. The chain has TRBV28 and TRBJ1-6, with no clear D. CDR3 sequence reads: CASSLGPYNSPLHF. As DNA, the CDR3 is TGTGCCAGCAGTTTAGGGCCATATAATTCACCCCTCCACTTT.